The 28 T cell receptor beta chains below all came from one sample that was sequenced in a study of lymphopenia after photon versus proton radiotherapy. Libraries were prepared by immunoSEQ multiplex PCR; TCRdb keeps only in-frame clonotypes and omits some of them. The sample lists 6,500 or so clones, approximately 89% occurring once. Specimen: peripheral blood, collected from a patient treated with photon-based radiotherapy. These receptors all come from a man in his sixties with cholangiocarcinoma.

The rearrangement uses TRBV27 and TRBJ2-5; no firm D call. The germline gives CDR1 MNHEY, CDR2 SMNVEV (reference sequence). V gave up 2 bases and J gave up 5 bases, with 9 bases separating them. CDR3 length: 13 amino acids. CDR3 protein: CASSLQAMETQYF. CDR3 bases: TGTGCCAGCAGTTTACAGGCGATGGAGACCCAGTACTTC.

This clone has a single count. The V call is TRBV14, the J call TRBJ2-7; D might be TRBD2 (6 bases). The germline CDR1 and CDR2 sequences are SGHDN and FVKESK. This CDR3 has 16 amino acids. The V end was cut by 2 bases, the J end by 5 bases, with 19 bases between. The CDR3 loop reads CASSQLRDSPLDEQYF. CDR3 nucleotides: TGTGCCAGCAGCCAACTGAGGGACTCCCCTCTGGACGAGCAGTACTTC.

The chain recombines TRBV27 with TRBJ2-5; tentative D call: TRBD1 (5 bases). From germline, CDR1 is MNHEY and CDR2 SMNVEV (reference sequence). CDR3 size: 12 residues. The V gene lost 4 bases and the J gene lost 5 bases, with 8 bases spanning the gap. The CDR3 reads CASSYSGETQYF. CDR3 coding DNA: TGTGCCAGCAGTTATTCAGGGGAGACCCAGTACTTC.

J is TRBJ2-7 and V is TRBV6-5, with D perhaps matching TRBD2 (5 bases). Germline V gene data show CDR1 as MNHEY and CDR2 as SVGAGI. This CDR3 has 14 amino acids. V gave up 0 bases and J gave up 2 bases, with 8 bases separating them. This chain's CDR3 is CASSYSSGAYEQYF. In nucleotides, the CDR3 is TGTGCCAGCAGTTACTCGTCCGGGGCCTACGAGCAGTACTTC.

The chain combines TRBV7-8 with TRBJ2-1; D tentatively fits TRBD1 or TRBD2 (5 bases each). Germline CDR1 and CDR2: SGHVS and FQNEAQ. This CDR3 contains 15 residues. The germline V and J ends were trimmed by 6 bases and 2 bases, with 14 bases remaining between them. CDR3 sequence (DNA): TGTGCCAGCAGAAGTGGGACGCAACCCTACAATGAGCAGTTCTTC. Its translation is CASRSGTQPYNEQFF. Based on the CDR3 plus reference TRBV7-8 and TRBJ2-1, the full variable domain is GAGVSQSPRYKVAKRGQDVALRCDPISGHVSLFWYQQALGQGPEFLTYFQNEAQLDKSGLPSDRFFAERPEGSVSTLKIQRTQQEDSAVYLCASRSGTQPYNEQFFGPGTRLTVL.

The chain uses TRBV7-9 and TRBJ1-2; possible D gene TRBD1, 5 bases. Germline CDR1 reads SEHNR; CDR2 reads FQNEAQ (reference sequence). The CDR3 runs to 13 residues. Trimming removed 6 bases at V and 8 bases at J, with 16 bases between. The CDR3, as DNA: TGTGCCAGCAGTTCGAATCAGGGAGAGGGCTACACCTTC. The encoded protein is CASSSNQGEGYTF.

The chain employs TRBV5-1 and TRBJ1-1; D is perhaps TRBD1 (6 bases). CDR3 length: 14 residues. Trimming pared 1 base from V and 4 bases from J, leaving 11 bases between. Germline loops: CDR1 SGHRS, CDR2 YFSETQ. CDR3 DNA: TGCGCCAGCAGCTTGTTAACCAGGGGCACTGAAGCTTTCTTT. It is translated as CASSLLTRGTEAFF.

The chain uses TRBV27 and TRBJ1-5, with 8 bases that match TRBD1. The CDR3 length is 15 residues. Germline V gene data show CDR1 as MNHEY and CDR2 as SMNVEV (reference sequence). The ends lost 5 bases at V and 3 bases at J; junction bases unmatched: 6. The CDR3 coding sequence is TGTGCCAGCAGTCCCGAGGGACAGGTCAATCAGCCCCAGCATTTT. Protein product: CASSPEGQVNQPQHF.

This chain uses TRBV28 with TRBJ1-5; no firm D call. This CDR3 comprises 12 residues. CDR1 and CDR2 (germline): MDHEN, SYDVKM. V was shortened by 3 bases and J by 15 bases, with 15 bases between the two germline ends. The CDR3 protein is CASSLGLRERHF. The CDR3 region has the DNA TGTGCCAGCAGTTTGGGTCTCCGGGAAAGGCATTTT.

V and J are TRBV7-3 and TRBJ2-1; 10 nucleotides line up with TRBD1. This CDR3 has 19 residues. Trimming at V came to 4 bases and at J to 6 bases, leaving 18 bases not matched to a gene. CDR1 and CDR2 (germline): SGHTA, FQGTGA. CDR3: CASSSGPGQGSGIANEQFF. DNA of the CDR3: TGTGCCAGCAGCTCCGGACCGGGACAGGGGTCAGGAATCGCCAATGAGCAGTTCTTC.

In DNA form, the CDR3 reads TGTGCCAGCAGCGGAGGGGGCGCAGGAAACACTGAAGCTTTCTTT. It codes for CASSGGGAGNTEAFF. The V call is TRBV5-4, the J call TRBJ1-1; TRBD1 agrees at 7 bases. The CDR3 consists of 15 residues. CDR1 and CDR2 (germline): SGHNT, YYREEE (reference sequence). Trimming at V came to 4 bases and at J to 2 bases, leaving 8 bases not matched to a gene.

The CDR3 spells CASSQVPGSAEAFF. Written as DNA, the CDR3 is TGCGCCAGCAGCCAAGTCCCAGGGAGCGCTGAAGCTTTCTTT. The chain carries TRBV4-3 and TRBJ1-1; TRBD1 might be the D (5 bases). The germline V gene has CDR1 LGHNA and CDR2 YSLEER. This CDR3 is 14 amino acids long. The germline V and J ends were trimmed by 1 base and 6 bases, with 12 bases remaining between them.

This chain joins TRBV6-5 and TRBJ1-5; 7 bases map to TRBD1. The J segment lost 9 bases and the V segment lost 0 bases, leaving 5 bases of the junction unmatched. Germline CDR1 is MNHEY and CDR2 is SVGAGI. CDR3 length equals 14 residues. CDR3 coding DNA: TGTGCCAGCAGTTACTCCAGGGGGTATCTGCCCCAGCATTTT. This sequence encodes CASSYSRGYLPQHF.

The J gene is TRBJ2-1, the V gene TRBV5-1, with 12 bases fitting TRBD2. This CDR3 is built from 15 residues. Germline V gene sequence: CDR1 SGHRS, CDR2 YFSETQ. V shed 4 bases and J 7 bases; nucleotides not matched to a gene: 6. In DNA form, the CDR3 reads TGCGCCAGCAGCCTGACTAGCGGGAGTCGGAATGAGCAGTTCTTC. Residues: CASSLTSGSRNEQFF.

This chain connects TRBV6-1 to TRBJ2-3; the match to TRBD2 covers 8 bases. The CDR3 covers 18 residues. The V gene end was trimmed by 1 base and the J gene end by 0 bases; junction bases not matched to a gene: 9. The germline CDR1 and CDR2 sequences are MNHNS and SASEGT. The CDR3 loop is CASSEGAGGLYSTDTQYF. Written as DNA, the CDR3 is TGTGCCAGCAGTGAAGGGGCGGGGGGACTTTATAGCACAGATACGCAGTATTTT.

The chain links TRBV11-3 to TRBJ2-7; 7 bases are shared with TRBD1. Germline values: CDR1 SGHNT, CDR2 YENEEA. V shed 5 bases, J shed 5 bases, and the junction held 12 bases outside the gene matches. The CDR3 is made up of 15 amino acids. CDR3 in DNA: TGTGCCAGCAGCCCCTCCGACAGGGAAGTCGACGAGCAGTACTTC. This encodes CASSPSDREVDEQYF.

This chain joins TRBV11-3 and TRBJ1-6; D call uncertain. CDR3 size: 13 residues. Deletions cut 1 base from V and 7 bases from J, with 5 bases between. Per germline, CDR1 SGHNT and CDR2 YENEEA. The DNA for the CDR3 is TGTGCCAGCAGCTTAGCCGTCAATTCACCCCTCCACTTT. Translation: CASSLAVNSPLHF. Full variable domain (missing parts from reference TRBV11-3 and TRBJ1-6): EAGVVQSPRYKIIEKKQPVAFWCNPISGHNTLYWYLQNLGQGPELLIRYENEEAVDDSQLPKDRFSAERLKGVDSTLKIQPAELGDSAVYLCASSLAVNSPLHFGNGTRLTVT.

The chain combines TRBV27 with TRBJ2-7; D is perhaps TRBD2 (5 bases). CDR1 is MNHEY and CDR2 is SMNVEV in the germline V gene (reference sequence). CDR3 length: 12 amino acids. The germline V and J ends were trimmed by 5 bases and 2 bases, with 7 bases remaining between them. The chain's CDR3 is CASSELAYEQYF. The CDR3 nucleotides are TGTGCCAGCAGTGAACTAGCCTACGAGCAGTACTTC.

This chain connects TRBV5-1 to TRBJ1-5; D possibly corresponds to TRBD1 (5 bases). Trimming pared 0 bases from V and 7 bases from J, leaving 11 bases between. CDR3 length equals 14 residues. CDR1 is SGHRS and CDR2 is YFSETQ in the germline V gene. The CDR3 DNA reads as TGCGCCAGCAGCTTGGAAGTCGGGGCACAGCCCCAGCATTTT. The encoded protein is CASSLEVGAQPQHF.

The gene calls are TRBV2 and TRBJ2-3, with 7 bases that match TRBD1. The CDR3 contains 15 residues. Germline CDR1 SNHLY, CDR2 FYNNEI. With V trimmed by 0 bases and J by 4 bases, 4 bases remained unmatched. Written as DNA, the CDR3 is TGTGCCAGCAGTGAAGCGCTTCAGGGGGCAGATACGCAGTATTTT. Encoded protein: CASSEALQGADTQYF.

The CDR3 loop reads CASSYEDSNEKLFF. CDR3 sequence (DNA): TGTGCCAGCAGTTACGAGGACAGTAATGAAAAACTGTTTTTT. The genes are TRBV6-5 and TRBJ1-4, with D possibly being TRBD1 (6 bases). The CDR3 runs 14 residues. Germline V CDR1 and CDR2: MNHEY, SVGAGI. Trimming took 2 bases from V and 4 from J, leaving 8 bases between them.

The V gene is TRBV29-1, the J gene TRBJ2-7, with 9 bases fitting TRBD1. In germline, CDR1 is SQVTM, CDR2 ANQGSEA. The CDR3 runs to 13 residues. Losses at the gene ends were 4 bases for V and 4 bases for J; bases not matched to a gene: 5. The CDR3 nucleotides are TGCAGCGTTGTCTGGACAGGGGCATACGAGCAGTACTTC. Protein: CSVVWTGAYEQYF.

The V and J genes are TRBV7-9 and TRBJ2-3; weak D call: TRBD2 (5 bases). CDR1 is SEHNR and CDR2 is FQNEAQ in the germline V gene (reference sequence). The CDR3 has 18 residues. Trimming took off 6 bases at V and 3 bases at J, with 25 bases between the two ends. CDR3 region: CASSPINLEAGMTDTQYF. CDR3 nucleotide sequence: TGTGCCAGCAGTCCTATAAACCTAGAGGCCGGGATGACAGATACGCAGTATTTT.

This clone came up a few times. V is TRBV4-2 and J is TRBJ2-5, with 10 nucleotides matching TRBD1. With the DNA end fitting TRBJ2-7 better, the J assignment may be wrong. The CDR3 extends over 15 amino acids. In germline, CDR1 is LGHNA, CDR2 YNFKEQ. The CDR3 loop reads CASSPGTGVVVEQYF. The CDR3 nucleotides are TGTGCCAGCAGCCCGGGGACAGGGGTAGTGGTCGAGCAGTACTTC.

The chain couples TRBV2 to TRBJ2-7, with 8 bases identical to TRBD1. Trimming removed 6 bases from V and 3 bases from J; junction bases left unmatched: 4. The CDR3 length is 13 residues. Germline assignment: CDR1 SNHLY and CDR2 FYNNEI. In DNA form, the CDR3 reads TGTGCCAGCAGCTGGGGACAGGACTACGAGCAGTACTTC. Translated: CASSWGQDYEQYF.

This clone appeared a single time. V usage is TRBV27 and J usage is TRBJ1-2; TRBD1 aligns across 11 bases. Germline CDR1 and CDR2: MNHEY and SMNVEV (reference sequence). V dropped 5 bases and J dropped 4; count of bases not matched to a gene: 6. The CDR3 extends over 15 amino acids. As DNA, the CDR3 is TGTGCCAGCAGTCCCAGGACAGGGGGCGTCTATGGCTACACCTTC. Translating gives CASSPRTGGVYGYTF.

This chain connects TRBV5-1 to TRBJ2-7; possible D gene TRBD2, 6 bases. Germline values: CDR1 SGHRS, CDR2 YFSETQ. CDR3 length equals 16 residues. Trimming stripped 4 bases from V and 0 bases from J, with 17 bases between. The CDR3 DNA reads as TGCGCCAGCAGCAGGTGGGGACTCCAAAGCTCCTACGAGCAGTACTTC. Translating gives CASSRWGLQSSYEQYF.

The J gene is TRBJ2-5, the V gene TRBV10-3, with 7 bases that match TRBD1. CDR1 is ENHRY, CDR2 SYGVKD, per germline. The CDR3 consists of 15 residues. Trimming at V came to 6 bases and at J to 5 bases, leaving 12 bases not matched to a gene. The CDR3 reads CAISPNRQGSETQYF. CDR3 in DNA: TGTGCCATCAGCCCGAACCGACAGGGCAGCGAGACCCAGTACTTC.